This T cell receptor beta chain was sequenced for a study of cytomegalovirus exposure and HLA in healthy donors. The CDR3 runs to 14 residues. Trimming took off 3 bases at V and 5 bases at J, with 12 bases between the two ends. Germline-derived CDR1 and CDR2 are MNHNS and SASEGT. Whole-study findings and limits: TCR beta sequences reportedly predicted the HLA-A and HLA-B alleles of most subjects accurately. Sequencing artifact likely explains a cluster of highly shared sequence variants. For cytomegalovirus status, the classifier reportedly gave diagnoses with high specificity and sensitivity.

Researchers ran the PCR with 60 Vbeta and 13 Jbeta primers. Profiling relied on immunoSEQ multiplex PCR, and the TCRdb table lists in-frame clones only, not all of them. This sample has 100,000 to 150,000 clones; 60% to 85% occur once, and the top ten carry about 3%. As concerns this clone: What it binds is not known.

Sequencing was carried out using PBMCs. This TCR derives from a man aged 25 to 45 in good health and CMV-seronegative. The chain links TRBV6-1 to TRBJ2-3, with TRBD2 as a possible D gene (6 bases). This CDR3 is CASSEAGYLDTQYF. In DNA form, the CDR3 reads TGTGCCAGCAGTGAGGCGGGGTATCTAGATACGCAGTATTTT.